This TCR beta chain was sequenced in a study of blood T cell repertoires in COVID-19. Overall study context: COVID-19 samples collected from the United States, Italy and Spain covered acute and convalescent phases. T cells, B-cell-depleted T cells, or PBMCs supplied cDNA or gDNA.

The CDR3 is made up of 14 amino acids. The J segment lost 7 bases and the V segment lost 4 bases, leaving 7 bases of the junction unmatched. Germline values: CDR1 KGHDR, CDR2 SFDVKD. In the original processing: Amplification of reference gene primers provided the estimated nucleated cell counts. Clones were read by immunoSEQ multiplex PCR, and TCRdb kept only the in-frame ones, dropping some. Clonal size and the V and J genes are those of that table, whereas D and trimming came from the DNA. The top ten hold approximately 6.5% of the sample, which has around 300,000 clones, about 87% seen once. Sequenced: peripheral blood. This clonotype was obtained from a woman in her 50s with COVID-19, enrolled during active disease. The J gene is TRBJ1-2, the V gene TRBV24-1; 8 nucleotides match TRBD1. This CDR3 is CATSETGVPRGYTF. The CDR3, as DNA: TGTGCCACCAGTGAGACAGGGGTTCCGCGTGGCTACACCTTC.